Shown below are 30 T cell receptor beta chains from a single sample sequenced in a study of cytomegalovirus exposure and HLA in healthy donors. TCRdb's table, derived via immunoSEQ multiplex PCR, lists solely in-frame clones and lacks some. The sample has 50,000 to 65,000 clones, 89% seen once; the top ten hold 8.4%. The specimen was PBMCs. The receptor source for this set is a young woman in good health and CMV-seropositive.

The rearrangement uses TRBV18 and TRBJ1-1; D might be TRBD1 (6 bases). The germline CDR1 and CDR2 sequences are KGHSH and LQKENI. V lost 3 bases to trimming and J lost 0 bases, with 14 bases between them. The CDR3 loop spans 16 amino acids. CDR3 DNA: TGTGCCAGCTCACCGGCGCTGAAGGGGGTGAACACTGAAGCTTTCTTT. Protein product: CASSPALKGVNTEAFF.

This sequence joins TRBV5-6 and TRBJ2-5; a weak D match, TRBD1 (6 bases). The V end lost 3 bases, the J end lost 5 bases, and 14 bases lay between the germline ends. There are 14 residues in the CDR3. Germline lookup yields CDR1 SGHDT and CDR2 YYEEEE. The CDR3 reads CASSSGTLGETQYF. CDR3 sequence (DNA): TGTGCCAGCAGCTCGGGGACATTAGGGGAGACCCAGTACTTC.

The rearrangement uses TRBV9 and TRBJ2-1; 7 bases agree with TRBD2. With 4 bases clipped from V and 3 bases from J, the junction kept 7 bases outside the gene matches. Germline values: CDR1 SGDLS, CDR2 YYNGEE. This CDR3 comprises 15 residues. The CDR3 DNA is TGTGCCAGCAGCCGAACTAGCGAGATCTACAATGAGCAGTTCTTC. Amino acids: CASSRTSEIYNEQFF. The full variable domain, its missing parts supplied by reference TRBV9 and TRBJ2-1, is DSGVTQTPKHLITATGQRVTLRCSPRSGDLSVYWYQQSLDQGLQFLIQYYNGEERAKGNILERFSAQQFPDLHSELNLSSLELGDSALYFCASSRTSEIYNEQFFGPGTRLTVL.

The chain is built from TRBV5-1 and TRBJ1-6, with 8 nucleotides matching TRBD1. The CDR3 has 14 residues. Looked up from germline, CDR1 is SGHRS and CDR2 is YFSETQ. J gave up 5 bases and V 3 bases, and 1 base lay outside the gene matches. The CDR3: CASSWDRNNSPLHF. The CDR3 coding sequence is TGCGCCAGCAGCTGGGACAGGAATAATTCACCCCTCCACTTT. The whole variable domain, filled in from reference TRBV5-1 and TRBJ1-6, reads KAGVTQTPRYLIKTRGQQVTLSCSPISGHRSVSWYQQTPGQGLQFLFEYFSETQRNKGNFPGRFSGRQFSNSRSEMNVSTLELGDSALYLCASSWDRNNSPLHFGNGTRLTVT.

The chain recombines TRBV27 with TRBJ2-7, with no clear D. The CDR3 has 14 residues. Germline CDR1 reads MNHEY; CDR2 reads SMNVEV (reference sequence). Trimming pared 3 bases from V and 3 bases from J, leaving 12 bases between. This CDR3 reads CASSFSGPDYEQYF. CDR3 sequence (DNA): TGTGCCAGCAGTTTCAGTGGGCCGGACTACGAGCAGTACTTC.

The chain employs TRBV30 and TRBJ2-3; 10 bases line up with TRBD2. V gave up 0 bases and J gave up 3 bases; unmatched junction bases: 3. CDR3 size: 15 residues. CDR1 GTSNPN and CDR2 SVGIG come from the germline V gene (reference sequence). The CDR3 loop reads CAWSVSGGRTDTQYF. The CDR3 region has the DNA TGTGCCTGGAGTGTTAGCGGGGGGAGAACAGATACGCAGTATTTT. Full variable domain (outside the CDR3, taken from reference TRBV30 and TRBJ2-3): SQTIHQWPATLVQPVGSPLSLECTVEGTSNPNLYWYRQAAGRGLQLLFYSVGIGQISSEVPQNLSASRPQDRQFILSSKKLLLSDSGFYLCAWSVSGGRTDTQYFGPGTRLTVL.

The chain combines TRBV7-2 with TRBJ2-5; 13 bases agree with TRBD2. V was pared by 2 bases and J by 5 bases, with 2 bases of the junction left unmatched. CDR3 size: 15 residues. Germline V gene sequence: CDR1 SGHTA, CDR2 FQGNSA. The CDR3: CASSLTSGGAETQYF. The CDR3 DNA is TGTGCCAGCAGCTTAACTAGCGGGGGGGCGGAGACCCAGTACTTC.

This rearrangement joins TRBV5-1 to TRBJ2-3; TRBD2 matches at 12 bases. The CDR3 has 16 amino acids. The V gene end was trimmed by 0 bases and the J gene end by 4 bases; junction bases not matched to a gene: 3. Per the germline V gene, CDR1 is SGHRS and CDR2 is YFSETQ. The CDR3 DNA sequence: TGCGCCAGCAGCTTGGAGCTAGCGGGGGGGGCAGATACGCAGTATTTT. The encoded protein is CASSLELAGGADTQYF. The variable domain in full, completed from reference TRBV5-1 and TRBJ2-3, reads KAGVTQTPRYLIKTRGQQVTLSCSPISGHRSVSWYQQTPGQGLQFLFEYFSETQRNKGNFPGRFSGRQFSNSRSEMNVSTLELGDSALYLCASSLELAGGADTQYFGPGTRLTVL.

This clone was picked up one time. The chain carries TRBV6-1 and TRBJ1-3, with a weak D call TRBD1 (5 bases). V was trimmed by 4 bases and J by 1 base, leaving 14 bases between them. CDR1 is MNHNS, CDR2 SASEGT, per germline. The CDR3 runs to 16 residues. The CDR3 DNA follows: TGTGCCAGCAGTGTACAGGATCCAGGGTCTGGAAACACCATATATTTT. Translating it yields CASSVQDPGSGNTIYF.

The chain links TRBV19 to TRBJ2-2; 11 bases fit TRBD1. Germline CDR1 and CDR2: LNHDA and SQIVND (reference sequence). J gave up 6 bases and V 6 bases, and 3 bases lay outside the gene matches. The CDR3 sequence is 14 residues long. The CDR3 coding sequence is TGTGCCAGTAGATGGGGACAGGGGGCCGGGGAGCTGTTTTTT. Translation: CASRWGQGAGELFF.

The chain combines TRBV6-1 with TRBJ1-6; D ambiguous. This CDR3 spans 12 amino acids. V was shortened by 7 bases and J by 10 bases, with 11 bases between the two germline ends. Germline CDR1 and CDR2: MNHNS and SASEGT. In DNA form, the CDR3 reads TGTGCCAGCACTGACGTTCTCTCACCCCTCCACTTT. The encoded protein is CASTDVLSPLHF.

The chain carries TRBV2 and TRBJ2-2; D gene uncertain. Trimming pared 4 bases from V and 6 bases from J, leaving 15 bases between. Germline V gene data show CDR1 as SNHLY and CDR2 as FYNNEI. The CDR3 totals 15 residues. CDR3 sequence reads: CASSGRQVVAGELFF. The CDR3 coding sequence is TGTGCCAGCAGTGGAAGGCAGGTAGTGGCCGGGGAGCTGTTTTTT.

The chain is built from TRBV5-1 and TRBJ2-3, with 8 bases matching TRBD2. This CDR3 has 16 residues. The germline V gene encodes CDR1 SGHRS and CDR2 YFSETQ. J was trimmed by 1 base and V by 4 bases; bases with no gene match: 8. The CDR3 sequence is CASSPTGGARTDTQYF. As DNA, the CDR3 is TGCGCCAGCAGCCCAACCGGGGGGGCTCGCACAGATACGCAGTATTTT.

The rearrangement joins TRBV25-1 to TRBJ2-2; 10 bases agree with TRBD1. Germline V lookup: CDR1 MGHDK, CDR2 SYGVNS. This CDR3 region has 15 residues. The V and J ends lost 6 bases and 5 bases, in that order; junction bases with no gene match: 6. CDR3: CASRLGTGETGELFF. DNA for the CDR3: TGTGCCAGCAGGTTGGGGACAGGGGAAACCGGGGAGCTGTTTTTT.

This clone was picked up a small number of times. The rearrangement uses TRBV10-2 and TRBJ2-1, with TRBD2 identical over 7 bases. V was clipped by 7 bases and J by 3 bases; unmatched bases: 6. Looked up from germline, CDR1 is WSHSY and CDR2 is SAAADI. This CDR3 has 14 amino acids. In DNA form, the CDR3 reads TGCGCCAGCAAAAGCGGGGAGAACTACAATGAGCAGTTCTTC. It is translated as CASKSGENYNEQFF.

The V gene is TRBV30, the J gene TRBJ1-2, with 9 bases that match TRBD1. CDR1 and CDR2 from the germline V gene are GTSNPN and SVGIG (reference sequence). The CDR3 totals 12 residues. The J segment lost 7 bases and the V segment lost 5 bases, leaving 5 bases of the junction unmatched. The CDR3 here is CAWRQGEGGYTF. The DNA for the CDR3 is TGTGCCTGGCGACAGGGGGAGGGTGGCTACACCTTC.

CDR3 sequence: CASSEGASGSYEQYF. CDR3 DNA sequence: TGCGCCAGCAGTGAGGGGGCCTCAGGCTCCTACGAGCAGTACTTC. The chain is built from TRBV10-1 and TRBJ2-7; a weak D match, TRBD1 (5 bases). This CDR3 comprises 15 residues. CDR1 is WNHNN and CDR2 is SYGVQD in the germline V gene (reference sequence). Between the trimmed V and J ends, which lost 2 bases and 0 bases, there was a span of 11 bases.

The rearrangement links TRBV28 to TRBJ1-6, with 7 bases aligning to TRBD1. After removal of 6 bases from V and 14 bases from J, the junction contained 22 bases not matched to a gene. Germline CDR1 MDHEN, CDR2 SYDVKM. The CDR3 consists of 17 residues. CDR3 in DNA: TGTGCCAGCAGATCAGGGACAGCTAACGAAGATTCGATGTCCCTCCACTTT. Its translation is CASRSGTANEDSMSLHF.

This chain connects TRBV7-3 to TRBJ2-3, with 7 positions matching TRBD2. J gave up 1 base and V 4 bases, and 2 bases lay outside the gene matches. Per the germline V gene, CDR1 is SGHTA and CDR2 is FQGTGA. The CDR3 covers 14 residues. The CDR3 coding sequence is TGTGCCAGCAGCTCGAGCGGGGGCACAGATACGCAGTATTTT. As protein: CASSSSGGTDTQYF.

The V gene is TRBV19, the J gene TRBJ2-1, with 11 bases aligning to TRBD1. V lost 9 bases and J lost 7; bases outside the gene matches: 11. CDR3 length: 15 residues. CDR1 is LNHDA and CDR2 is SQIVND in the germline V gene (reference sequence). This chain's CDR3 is CASSRRTGGGNEQFF. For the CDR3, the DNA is TGTGCCAGCTCCCGGAGGACAGGGGGCGGGAATGAGCAGTTCTTC.

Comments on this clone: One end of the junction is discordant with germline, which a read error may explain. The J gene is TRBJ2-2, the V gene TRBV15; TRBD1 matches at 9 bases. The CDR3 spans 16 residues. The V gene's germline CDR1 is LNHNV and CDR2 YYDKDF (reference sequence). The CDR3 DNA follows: TGTGCCACCAGTAGAGGGACAGGGTTAAATCCCGGGGAGCTGTTTTTT. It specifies CATSRGTGLNPGELFF.

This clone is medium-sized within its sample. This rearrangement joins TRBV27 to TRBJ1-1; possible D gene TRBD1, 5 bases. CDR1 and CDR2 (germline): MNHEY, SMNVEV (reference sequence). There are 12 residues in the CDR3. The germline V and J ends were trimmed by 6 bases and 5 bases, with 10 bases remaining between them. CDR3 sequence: CASRTVGTEAFF. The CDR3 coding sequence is TGTGCCAGCAGGACAGTAGGAACTGAAGCTTTCTTT.

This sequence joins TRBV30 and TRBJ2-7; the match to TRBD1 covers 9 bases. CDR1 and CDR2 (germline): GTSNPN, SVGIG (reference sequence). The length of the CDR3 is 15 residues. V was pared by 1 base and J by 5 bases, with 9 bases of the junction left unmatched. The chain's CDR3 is CAWSEQGARFDEQYF. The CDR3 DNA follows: TGTGCCTGGAGTGAACAGGGGGCGCGGTTCGACGAGCAGTACTTC.

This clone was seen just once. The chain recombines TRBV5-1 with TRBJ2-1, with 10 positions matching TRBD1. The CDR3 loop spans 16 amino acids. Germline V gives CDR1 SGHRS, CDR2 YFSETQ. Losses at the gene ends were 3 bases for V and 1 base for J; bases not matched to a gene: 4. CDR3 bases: TGCGCCAGCAGCTCCGGGGACAGGGGTTCCTACAATGAGCAGTTCTTC. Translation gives CASSSGDRGSYNEQFF.

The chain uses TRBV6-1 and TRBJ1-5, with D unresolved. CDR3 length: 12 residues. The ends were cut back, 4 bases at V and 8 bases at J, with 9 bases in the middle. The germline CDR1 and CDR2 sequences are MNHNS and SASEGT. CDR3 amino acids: CASSATEEPQHF. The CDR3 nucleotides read TGTGCCAGCAGTGCAACGGAGGAGCCCCAGCATTTT.

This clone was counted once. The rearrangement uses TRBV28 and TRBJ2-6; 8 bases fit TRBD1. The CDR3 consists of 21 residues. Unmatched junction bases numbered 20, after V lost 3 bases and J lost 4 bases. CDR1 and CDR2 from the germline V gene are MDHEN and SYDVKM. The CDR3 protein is CASSFYFGDRPLRGGANVLTF. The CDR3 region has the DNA TGTGCCAGCAGTTTCTACTTTGGGGACAGGCCTCTCCGGGGGGGGGCCAACGTCCTGACTTTC.

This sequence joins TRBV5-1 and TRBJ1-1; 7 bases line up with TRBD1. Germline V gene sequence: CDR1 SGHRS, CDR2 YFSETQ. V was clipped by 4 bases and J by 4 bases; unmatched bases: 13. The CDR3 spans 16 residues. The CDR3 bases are TGCGCCAGCAGCCCGAGGGGCAGGGGGGATCTCACTGAAGCTTTCTTT. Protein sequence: CASSPRGRGDLTEAFF.

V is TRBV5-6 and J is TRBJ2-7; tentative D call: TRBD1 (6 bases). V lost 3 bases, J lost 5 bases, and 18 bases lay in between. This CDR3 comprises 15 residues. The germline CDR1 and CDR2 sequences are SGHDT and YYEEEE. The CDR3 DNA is TGTGCCAGCAGCTCTTTAATTGCAGGGGCCCACGAGCAGTACTTC. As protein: CASSSLIAGAHEQYF.

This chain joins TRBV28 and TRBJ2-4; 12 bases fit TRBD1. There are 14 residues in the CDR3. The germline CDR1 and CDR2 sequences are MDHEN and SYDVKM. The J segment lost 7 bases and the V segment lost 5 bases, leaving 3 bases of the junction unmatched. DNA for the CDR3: TGTGCCAGCAGTCTGGGACAGGGGGCCAACATTCAGTACTTC. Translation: CASSLGQGANIQYF.

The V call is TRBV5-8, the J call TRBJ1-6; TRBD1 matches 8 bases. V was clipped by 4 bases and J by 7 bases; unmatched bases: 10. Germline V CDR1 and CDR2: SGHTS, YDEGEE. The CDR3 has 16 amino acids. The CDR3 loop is CASSLIRTGRNSPLHF. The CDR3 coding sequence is TGTGCCAGCAGCCTAATAAGGACAGGGAGAAATTCACCCCTCCACTTT. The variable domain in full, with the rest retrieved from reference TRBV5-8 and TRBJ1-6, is EAGVTQSPTHLIKTRGQQATLRCSPISGHTSVYWYQQALGLGLQFLLWYDEGEERNRGNFPPRFSGRQFPNYSSELNVNALELEDSALYLCASSLIRTGRNSPLHFGNGTRLTVT.